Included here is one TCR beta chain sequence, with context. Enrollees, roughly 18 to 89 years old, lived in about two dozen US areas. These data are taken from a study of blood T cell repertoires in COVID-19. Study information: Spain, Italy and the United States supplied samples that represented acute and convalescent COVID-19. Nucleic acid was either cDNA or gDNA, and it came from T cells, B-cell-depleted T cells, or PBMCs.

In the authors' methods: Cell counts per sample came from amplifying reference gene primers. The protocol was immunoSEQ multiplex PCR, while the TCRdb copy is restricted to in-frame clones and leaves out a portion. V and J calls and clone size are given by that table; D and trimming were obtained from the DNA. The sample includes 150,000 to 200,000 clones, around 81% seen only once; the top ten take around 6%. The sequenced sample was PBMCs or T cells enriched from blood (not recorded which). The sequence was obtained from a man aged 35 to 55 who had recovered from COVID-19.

The CDR3, as DNA: TGTGCCTGGAGGAGAGGGGACAGGGGGCAACTGGAGCCCCAGCATTTT. It translates to CAWRRGDRGQLEPQHF. The chain links TRBV30 to TRBJ1-5, with 12 bases matching TRBD1. This CDR3 has 16 residues. Germline V CDR1 and CDR2: GTSNPN, SVGIG (reference sequence). Unmatched junction bases numbered 11, after V lost 3 bases and J lost 8 bases.